This entry lists 11 T cell receptor beta chains sequenced from one sample in a study of blood T cell repertoires in COVID-19. Assay used: immunoSEQ multiplex PCR; TCRdb lists only in-frame clones, some missing. The repertoire has approximately 51,000 clones, about 90% of them found once; the top ten carry 2.1%. Source material: peripheral blood. These TCRs come from a woman of 80 years or more with COVID-19, enrolled during active disease.

V usage is TRBV5-1 and J usage is TRBJ2-3; D remains unclear. The V end lost 2 bases, the J end lost 0 bases, and 4 bases lay between the germline ends. Germline CDR1 is SGHRS and CDR2 is YFSETQ. This CDR3 contains 13 residues. The CDR3 region is CASSFPSTDTQYF. CDR3 nucleotide sequence: TGCGCCAGCAGCTTCCCGAGCACAGATACGCAGTATTTT.

This clone was detected once. The V gene is TRBV27, the J gene TRBJ2-3, with 8 bases aligning to TRBD2. The CDR3 has 19 amino acids. V gave up 6 bases and J gave up 3 bases; unmatched junction bases: 20. From germline, CDR1 is MNHEY and CDR2 SMNVEV (reference sequence). The CDR3 spells CASRPIVTAGAMETDTQYF. The CDR3 coding sequence is TGTGCCAGCAGACCGATAGTCACAGCGGGGGCGATGGAGACAGATACGCAGTATTTT.

V gene TRBV28 combines with J gene TRBJ2-2; 7 bases are shared with TRBD2. The length of the CDR3 is 15 residues. The germline V gene encodes CDR1 MDHEN and CDR2 SYDVKM. V shed 5 bases, J shed 5 bases, and the junction held 8 bases outside the gene matches. The DNA of the CDR3 is TGTGCCAGCAGTCCCAGCGGGACTGGGACCGGGGAGCTGTTTTTT. This gives the protein CASSPSGTGTGELFF.

The J gene is TRBJ1-5, the V gene TRBV28, with no clear D. V was pared by 8 bases and J by 9 bases, with 14 bases between. The CDR3 has 12 amino acids. CDR1 is MDHEN, CDR2 SYDVKM, per germline. The CDR3 DNA is TGTGCCAGCGGAATCGCGAGGAGGCCCCAGCATTTT. It yields the protein CASGIARRPQHF.

This clone occurred once. CDR3 nucleotide sequence: TGTGCCAGCAGAAACCCCGGGACTAGCGGTTACAATGAGCAGTTCTTC. Translated, it gives CASRNPGTSGYNEQFF. This rearrangement joins TRBV6-6 to TRBJ2-1; 11 positions match TRBD2. The V and J ends lost 6 bases and 4 bases, in that order; junction bases with no gene match: 8. CDR1 and CDR2 (germline): MNHNY, SVGAGI (reference sequence). The CDR3 length is 16 residues.

With respect to this clone: Other DNA sequences from this sample encode an identical CDR3 as well. This chain uses TRBV7-9 with TRBJ1-5; TRBD1 agrees at 7 bases. The CDR3 is made up of 14 amino acids. Trimming took 2 bases from V and 4 from J; bases not matched to a gene: 2. Germline V gene sequence: CDR1 SEHNR, CDR2 FQNEAQ (reference sequence). This CDR3 is CASSLTQGNQPQHF. The CDR3 DNA follows: TGTGCCAGCAGCTTAACACAGGGGAATCAGCCCCAGCATTTT.

In nucleotides, the CDR3 is TGTGCCAGTAGCGAGCACACATTAGGACAGCTGAACACTGAAGCTTTCTTT. Protein sequence: CASSEHTLGQLNTEAFF. The chain is built from TRBV19 and TRBJ1-1; TRBD1 might be the D (6 bases). CDR3 length equals 17 residues. Germline CDR1 and CDR2: LNHDA and SQIVND (reference sequence). V shed 6 bases and J shed 0 bases, with 20 bases lying between them.

CDR3 nucleotides: TGTGCCAGCAGTTTAAGACTAGCGGGGTCCGGGGAGCTGTTTTTT. Protein sequence: CASSLRLAGSGELFF. This chain joins TRBV7-2 and TRBJ2-2; 11 nucleotides agree with TRBD2. This CDR3 comprises 15 residues. Trimming at V came to 6 bases and at J to 6 bases, leaving 6 bases not matched to a gene. Germline loops: CDR1 SGHTA, CDR2 FQGNSA. The whole variable domain, remainder taken from reference TRBV7-2 and TRBJ2-2, is GAGVSQSPSNKVTEKGKDVELRCDPISGHTALYWYRQSLGQGLEFLIYFQGNSAPDKSGLPSDRFSAERTGGSVSTLTIQRTQQEDSAVYLCASSLRLAGSGELFFGEGSRLTVL.

The chain has TRBV11-2 and TRBJ2-7, with a weak D call TRBD1 (5 bases). This CDR3 spans 13 amino acids. V lost 5 bases to trimming and J lost 3 bases, with 11 bases between them. Germline CDR1 and CDR2: SGHAT and FQNNGV. The CDR3 region is CASSRTTGYEQYF. CDR3 DNA: TGTGCCAGCAGCCGTACCACAGGCTACGAGCAGTACTTC.

The CDR3 is CASSTAGGNGYTF. The CDR3 bases are TGTGCCAGTAGTACCGCGGGAGGTAATGGCTACACCTTC. The chain links TRBV19 to TRBJ1-2; D uncertain. CDR1 is LNHDA and CDR2 is SQIVND in the germline V gene (reference sequence). The CDR3 is 13 amino acids. The V and J ends lost 4 bases and 6 bases respectively, with 12 bases between them.

The V gene is TRBV18, the J gene TRBJ1-2; 7 bases fit TRBD1. This CDR3 is 12 amino acids long. Germline V gene lookup returns CDR1 KGHSH and CDR2 LQKENI. J was trimmed by 7 bases and V by 5 bases; bases with no gene match: 4. CDR3 amino acids: CASSADRAGYTF. The DNA of the CDR3 is TGTGCCAGCTCAGCCGACAGGGCTGGCTACACCTTC.